This T cell receptor (beta chain) was recovered during a study of vaccination effects on CD4 cells after COVID-19. Points on this clone: Its antigen is currently unknown.

Before sequencing, viral peptide pools were used by the ViraFEST assay to expand antigen-specific CD4+ T cells. CD4+ T cells were isolated after around ten days of culture. This person caught SARS-CoV-2 sometime from March to December 2020, and PCR testing confirmed the infection. Germline CDR1 reads ENHRY; CDR2 reads SYGVKD. This CDR3 is built from 13 residues. After removal of 9 bases from V and 2 bases from J, the junction contained 6 bases not matched to a gene. TCRdb's table, derived via immunoSEQ multiplex PCR, lists solely in-frame clones and lacks some. The sample includes about 19,000 clones, around 74% of them seen just once.

The sample here was CD4+ T cells from PBMCs cultured with SARS-CoV-2 spike peptides, taken before COVID-19 vaccination. The TCR was taken from a human donor who had a prior SARS-CoV-2 infection. The V call is TRBV10-3, the J call TRBJ1-1, with 7 bases matching TRBD1. CDR3 amino acids: CAIWDSGNTEAFF. CDR3 nucleotide sequence: TGTGCCATTTGGGACAGCGGCAACACTGAAGCTTTCTTT.